This T cell receptor (beta chain) was obtained from a study of blood T cell repertoires in COVID-19. Germline V gene sequence: CDR1 SGHNT, CDR2 YYREEE (reference sequence). V lost 0 bases and J 0 bases, leaving 9 bases between the germline ends. This CDR3 has 15 amino acids. Repertoires were generated with immunoSEQ multiplex PCR, while TCRdb's copy carries only in-frame clones and drops some. The sample has under 200,000 clones; approximately 87% are singletons. This rearrangement joins TRBV5-4 to TRBJ1-1; D possibly corresponds to TRBD1 (5 bases). The sample comprised peripheral blood. The sequence derives from a young man with active or convalescent COVID-19. Here the CDR3 reads CASSLVSGLNTEAFF. In DNA, the CDR3 is TGTGCCAGCAGCTTGGTGTCAGGGCTGAACACTGAAGCTTTCTTT.